In this sample, the clone carrying this TCR beta chain turned up a few times. Its antigen is as yet unknown. The ends were cut back, 3 bases at V and 3 bases at J, with 14 bases in the middle. The CDR3 is made up of 15 amino acids. The record originates from a study of T cell repertoires in cytomegalovirus infection. Study background: In the study, CMV epitopes included recently identified HLA-C-restricted and well-studied HLA-B-restricted ones. Both CMV infection and a matching HLA type were indicated by public TCR beta signatures.

Study results and limitations: In two of eight donors, the top clonotype was HLA-C-restricted CMV-specific. The study identified carriers of CMV plus the relevant HLA from cumulative public TCR beta family frequency.

TCRdb re-called the reads with MiXCR, one entry per CDR3 protein. Counted here are roughly 570,000 distinct CDR3 sequences, about 40% occurring once; the ten biggest clones make up about 46%. The sequencing used cultured PBMCs, collected from culture after CMV antigen stimulation. This clonotype originated in a human donor in good health (CMV status not recorded). Some clones in this sample may be carry-over from other donors' samples. This chain uses TRBV12-3 or TRBV12-4 with TRBJ1-2; D is unresolved. This chain's CDR3 is CASSFRPEVHYGYTF. As DNA, the CDR3 is TGTGCCAGCAGTTTTCGTCCAGAAGTACACTATGGCTACACCTTC.